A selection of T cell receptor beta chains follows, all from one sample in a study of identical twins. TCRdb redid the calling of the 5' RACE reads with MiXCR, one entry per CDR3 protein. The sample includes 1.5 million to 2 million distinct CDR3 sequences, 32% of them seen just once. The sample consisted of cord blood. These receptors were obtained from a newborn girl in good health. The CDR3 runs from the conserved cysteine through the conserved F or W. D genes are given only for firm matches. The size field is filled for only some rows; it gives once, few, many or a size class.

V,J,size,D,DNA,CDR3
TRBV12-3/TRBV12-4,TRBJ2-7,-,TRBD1,TGTGCCAGCAGTTTAGGACAGGGTTTAAGCTGCGAGCAGTACTTC,CASSLGQGLSCEQYF
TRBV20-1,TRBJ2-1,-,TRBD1,TGCAGTGCTAGACGGGACAGCTCCTACGAGCAGTTCTTC,CSARRDSSYEQFF
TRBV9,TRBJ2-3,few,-,TGTGCCAGCAGCGTAGTTGGGGCGGGGCTCACAGATACGCAGTATTTT,CASSVVGAGLTDTQYF
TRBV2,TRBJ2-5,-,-,TGTGCCAGCAGCGAAGCAGGGCAAACAGAGACCCAGTACTTC,CASSEAGQTETQYF
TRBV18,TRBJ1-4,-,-,TGTGCCAGCTCACGGCAGGGAAAAGGTGAAAAACTGTTTTTT,CASSRQGKGEKLFF
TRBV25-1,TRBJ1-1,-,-,TGTGCCAGCAGTGACCTCCGGGACAAGAACACTGAAGCTTTCTTT,CASSDLRDKNTEAFF
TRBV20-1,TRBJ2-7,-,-,TGCAGTGCTAGAAGCGCGGGTACCTACGAGCAGTACTTC,CSARSAGTYEQYF
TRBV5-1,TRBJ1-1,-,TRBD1,TGCGCCACCTGTTCCGGGACAGGGGGCACTGAAGCTTTCTTT,CATCSGTGGTEAFF
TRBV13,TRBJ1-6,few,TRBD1,TGTGCCAGCAGCTTATGGGACAGGGGACAATCACCCCTCCACTTT,CASSLWDRGQSPLHF
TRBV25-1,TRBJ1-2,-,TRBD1,TGTGCCAGCAGTGAATGGGACAGGGGATACTATGGCTACACCTTC,CASSEWDRGYYGYTF
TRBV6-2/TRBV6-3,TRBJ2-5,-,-,TGTGCCAGCACGAGACAAGAGACCCAGTACTTC,CASTRQETQYF
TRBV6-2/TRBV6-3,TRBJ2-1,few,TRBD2,TGTGCCAGCAGTTACCCCCTAAGCGGGGGGGTATACAATGAGCAGTTCTTC,CASSYPLSGGVYNEQFF
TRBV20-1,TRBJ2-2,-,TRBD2,TGCAGTGCTGCACGTCGGAGTGGACTAGCCGCCGGGGAGCTGTTTTTT,CSAARRSGLAAGELFF
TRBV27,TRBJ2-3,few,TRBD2,TGTGCCAGCAGTTCCTACCCGGGGGTAGCGGGATTCACAGATACGCAGTATTTT,CASSSYPGVAGFTDTQYF
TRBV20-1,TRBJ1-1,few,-,TGCAGTGCTAGAGAATACACGGGGAGAGCTTTCTTT,CSAREYTGRAFF